This paragraph reports one TCR beta chain. Produced via immunoSEQ multiplex PCR; TCRdb's table is partial and in-frame only. Of roughly 230,000 clones in the sample, 90% are singletons; the top ten hold around 1.9%. This sample was included in a study of blood T cell repertoires in COVID-19. V was cut by 5 bases and J by 3 bases, with 11 bases left in between. The CDR3 has 14 amino acids. In germline, CDR1 is SGHAT, CDR2 FQDESV (reference sequence). Seattle patients were enrolled during active infection and followed longitudinally. The sequence derives from a woman aged 55-69 years with COVID-19, enrolled during active disease. The specimen sequenced was peripheral blood. The rearrangement uses TRBV11-1 and TRBJ1-3, with D possibly being TRBD1 (6 bases). Here the CDR3 DNA reads TGTGCCAGCAGCCCTACAGGGTATGGAAACACCATATATTTT. Translating gives CASSPTGYGNTIYF.